Presented here are 13 T cell receptor beta chains from one specimen sequenced in a study of T-cell memory formation after mild COVID-19. TCRdb reanalysed the 5' RACE reads using MiXCR and keeps one entry per CDR3 protein. The data hold fewer than 300,000 distinct CDR3 sequences, with over 15% observed a single time. Specimen: PBMCs or a T cell subset sorted from them (not recorded which). Receptors were obtained from a man aged 18 to 29 who had mild COVID-19 (a few samples of this study predate the infection). Cell type and time point are not known.

This chain uses TRBV10-2 with TRBJ2-1; D might be TRBD2 (7 bases). V lost 4 bases to trimming and J lost 8 bases, with 18 bases between them. The CDR3 extends over 15 amino acids. CDR1 is WSHSY and CDR2 is SAAADI in the germline V gene. The CDR3 DNA reads as TGCGCCAGCAGTGGGGTGGGCGGGGGCTGGGATGAGCAGTTCTTC. The encoded protein is CASSGVGGGWDEQFF.

This clonotype was recorded many times. The chain joins TRBV7-9 to TRBJ1-6, with D tentatively TRBD1 (5 bases). V was shortened by 5 bases and J by 7 bases, with 15 bases between the two germline ends. Germline CDR1 and CDR2: SEHNR and FQNEAQ (reference sequence). The CDR3 contains 15 residues. The CDR3 region has the DNA TGTGCCAGCAGCCTACTGCCGGGGGGAAATTCACCCCTCCACTTT. Protein: CASSLLPGGNSPLHF.

The rearrangement uses TRBV3-1 and TRBJ2-5, with D maybe TRBD1 (5 bases). V was shortened by 2 bases and J by 5 bases, with 12 bases between the two germline ends. Germline V CDR1 and CDR2: LGHDT, YNNKEL (reference sequence). The CDR3 sequence is 14 residues long. Written as DNA, the CDR3 is TGTGCCAGCAGCCAAAACAAGGGGATGGAGACCCAGTACTTC. Its protein is CASSQNKGMETQYF.

This clonotype has just a few counts. CDR3 sequence reads: CASSFKERETQYF. CDR3 nucleotides: TGTGCCAGCAGTTTTAAAGAAAGGGAGACCCAGTACTTC. This chain joins TRBV27 and TRBJ2-5, with unresolved D. The V gene lost 3 bases and the J gene lost 5 bases, with 10 bases spanning the gap. CDR1 and CDR2 from the germline V gene are MNHEY and SMNVEV (reference sequence). This CDR3 is built from 13 residues.

Only a few counts were recorded for this clonotype. This chain joins TRBV7-8 and TRBJ2-2; maybe TRBD1 (6 bases). This CDR3 contains 16 residues. V dropped 1 base and J dropped 3 bases, with 12 bases sitting between them. Germline loops: CDR1 SGHVS, CDR2 FQNEAQ. CDR3 amino acids: CASSLGLGAHTGELFF. The CDR3 region has the DNA TGTGCCAGCAGCTTAGGGCTGGGGGCCCACACCGGGGAGCTGTTTTTT.

The J gene is TRBJ2-3, the V gene TRBV12-5; no reliable D call. Germline lookup yields CDR1 LGHNT and CDR2 FRNRAP. The CDR3 consists of 11 residues. V lost 3 bases and J lost 8, with 6 bases in between. The chain's CDR3 is CASGLRRTQYF. The CDR3 nucleotides are TGTGCTAGTGGTTTACGACGTACGCAGTATTTT.

This rearrangement joins TRBV7-9 to TRBJ2-2, with unresolved D. The CDR3 is 14 residues long. Germline V lookup: CDR1 SEHNR, CDR2 FQNEAQ (reference sequence). With 1 base removed from V and 6 bases from J, the gap between germline ends came to 9 bases. The CDR3 coding sequence is TGTGCCAGCAGCTTAGGGTTATCTGCCGGGGAGCTGTTTTTT. Its translation: CASSLGLSAGELFF.

The chain combines TRBV6-2 or TRBV6-3 with TRBJ2-1; 9 bases match TRBD2. The CDR3 spans 15 residues. From germline, CDR1 is MNHEY and CDR2 SVGEGT. With 10 bases clipped from V and 8 bases from J, the junction kept 15 bases outside the gene matches. CDR3 protein: CATRAGTSGLHEQFF. The DNA of the CDR3 is TGTGCCACTCGGGCGGGAACTAGCGGGCTCCATGAGCAGTTCTTC.

This clonotype was found a few times. The chain joins TRBV19 to TRBJ2-7; D might be TRBD2 (7 bases). This CDR3 is built from 18 residues. Trimming stripped 7 bases from V and 5 bases from J, with 30 bases between. Per the germline V gene, CDR1 is LNHDA and CDR2 is SQIVND (reference sequence). CDR3 coding DNA: TGTGCCAGTACCCCTAGCCTCTGCGGGGGCCTACTTTATGACGAGCAGTACGTC. Amino acid sequence: CASTPSLCGGLLYDEQYV.

The V and J genes are TRBV6-2 or TRBV6-3 and TRBJ1-2; tentatively, D is TRBD1 (6 bases). CDR1 is MNHEY, CDR2 SVGEGT, per germline. This CDR3 contains 15 residues. Trimming pared 0 bases from V and 8 bases from J, leaving 16 bases between. The DNA for the CDR3 is TGTGCCAGCAGTTACTCCATCGGGGCAGGGGTCGGCTACACCTTC. Its protein product is CASSYSIGAGVGYTF.

A few counts support this clonotype. For the CDR3, the DNA is TGTGCCAGCAGTTTACTGGGGCACACTGAAGCTTTCTTT. Its protein product is CASSLLGHTEAFF. The genes are TRBV12-3 or TRBV12-4 and TRBJ1-1; a possible D gene is TRBD1 (5 bases). The CDR3 spans 13 residues. V lost 2 bases and J lost 3, with 7 bases in between.

The chain joins TRBV10-3 to TRBJ2-1; D is undetermined. Germline V gene sequence: CDR1 ENHRY, CDR2 SYGVKD. The CDR3 runs to 12 residues. V was shortened by 6 bases and J by 0 bases, with 3 bases between the two germline ends. The CDR3 bases are TGTGCCATCAGGGCCTCCTACAATGAGCAGTTCTTC. This sequence encodes CAIRASYNEQFF.

This clonotype was counted between two and nine times. The chain links TRBV20-1 to TRBJ1-1, with TRBD1 identical over 11 bases. The CDR3 spans 14 residues. In germline, CDR1 is DFQATT, CDR2 SNEGSKA (reference sequence). Here the CDR3 reads CRAGTGGMGTEAFF. CDR3 nucleotides: TGCAGGGCCGGGACAGGGGGGATGGGGACTGAAGCTTTCTTT.